These T cell receptor beta chains were read from a single sample in a study of shared clonotypes between healthy human individuals. The data were produced by immunoSEQ multiplex PCR, yet TCRdb's version contains in-frame clones alone and is incomplete. Seen here are more than 2 million clones, 85% to 95% observed once, and the top ten hold roughly 1%. Source material: naive CD8+ T cells sorted from blood. The receptors shown here come from a man younger than 35 in good health. Both conserved end residues are part of each CDR3. D genes are given only for firm matches. Clone size is stated in some rows and not others, as once, few, many or a class when expanded.

clone_size: -; cdr3_length: 19; d_call: -; v_call: TRBV7-9; j_call: TRBJ1-2; cdr3_aa: CASSTEVSGDLRGNYGYTF; cdr3_nt: TGTGCCAGCAGCACCGAGGTATCAGGGGACCTCAGAGGGAACTATGGCTACACCTTC
clone_size: -; cdr3_length: 16; d_call: TRBD1; v_call: TRBV11-2; j_call: TRBJ2-7; cdr3_aa: CASSLILGTGINEQYF; cdr3_nt: TGTGCCAGCAGCTTAATTCTGGGGACAGGGATCAACGAGCAGTACTTC
clone_size: -; cdr3_length: 13; d_call: -; v_call: TRBV7-7; j_call: TRBJ1-2; cdr3_aa: CASSFEGGYGYTF; cdr3_nt: TGTGCTAGCAGCTTTGAGGGTGGCTATGGCTACACCTTC
clone_size: once; cdr3_length: 16; d_call: TRBD2; v_call: TRBV9; j_call: TRBJ2-7; cdr3_aa: CASSAGGDRPAYEQYF; cdr3_nt: TGTGCCAGCAGCGCCGGGGGGGACCGTCCCGCCTACGAGCAGTACTTC
clone_size: -; cdr3_length: 16; d_call: -; v_call: TRBV4-3; j_call: TRBJ2-7; cdr3_aa: CASSQDVGSISYEQYF; cdr3_nt: TGCGCCAGCAGCCAAGATGTGGGATCCATATCCTACGAGCAGTACTTC
clone_size: -; cdr3_length: 15; d_call: -; v_call: TRBV7-2; j_call: TRBJ2-7; cdr3_aa: CASSLEGSGYYEQYF; cdr3_nt: TGTGCCAGCAGCTTAGAAGGCAGCGGTTACTACGAGCAGTACTTC
clone_size: once; cdr3_length: 15; d_call: -; v_call: TRBV6-4; j_call: TRBJ2-1; cdr3_aa: CASSEDGSSYNEQFF; cdr3_nt: TGTGCCAGCAGTGAAGACGGTAGCTCCTACAATGAGCAGTTCTTC
clone_size: -; cdr3_length: 14; d_call: TRBD1; v_call: TRBV28; j_call: TRBJ2-7; cdr3_aa: CASSPGTGEVEQYF; cdr3_nt: TGTGCCAGCAGTCCGGGGACAGGGGAGGTCGAGCAGTACTTC
clone_size: -; cdr3_length: 14; d_call: TRBD2; v_call: TRBV11-2; j_call: TRBJ2-7; cdr3_aa: CASSFQGLANEQYF; cdr3_nt: TGTGCCAGCAGCTTCCAGGGACTAGCGAACGAGCAGTACTTC
clone_size: -; cdr3_length: 17; d_call: TRBD2; v_call: TRBV27; j_call: TRBJ2-7; cdr3_aa: CASSLESSGPGSYEQYF; cdr3_nt: TGTGCCAGCAGTTTAGAATCTAGCGGTCCAGGCTCCTACGAGCAGTACTTC
clone_size: -; cdr3_length: 15; d_call: -; v_call: TRBV7-6; j_call: TRBJ2-5; cdr3_aa: CASSLAWGSQETQYF; cdr3_nt: TGTGCCAGCAGCTTAGCGTGGGGTTCCCAAGAGACCCAGTACTTC
clone_size: -; cdr3_length: 16; d_call: TRBD1; v_call: TRBV7-9; j_call: TRBJ1-4; cdr3_aa: CASSLAQGGTNEKLFF; cdr3_nt: TGTGCCAGCAGCTTAGCACAAGGGGGCACTAATGAAAAACTGTTTTTT
clone_size: -; cdr3_length: 14; d_call: -; v_call: TRBV6-5; j_call: TRBJ2-7; cdr3_aa: CASGYPGTGNEQYF; cdr3_nt: TGTGCCAGCGGGTACCCCGGGACGGGGAACGAGCAGTACTTC
clone_size: -; cdr3_length: 14; d_call: TRBD1; v_call: TRBV6-5; j_call: TRBJ1-5; cdr3_aa: CASSPTGGYQPQHF; cdr3_nt: TGTGCCAGCAGTCCTACAGGGGGATATCAGCCCCAGCATTTT
clone_size: -; cdr3_length: 15; d_call: -; v_call: TRBV7-8; j_call: TRBJ1-3; cdr3_aa: CASSLAQNSGNTIYF; cdr3_nt: TGTGCCAGCAGCTTAGCCCAGAACTCTGGAAACACCATATATTTT
clone_size: once; cdr3_length: 15; d_call: -; v_call: TRBV4-1; j_call: TRBJ2-7; cdr3_aa: CASSQEGGSLNEQYF; cdr3_nt: TGCGCCAGCAGCCAAGAAGGAGGGAGCCTCAACGAGCAGTACTTC
clone_size: once; cdr3_length: 14; d_call: -; v_call: TRBV9; j_call: TRBJ2-7; cdr3_aa: CASSAGLGSYEQYF; cdr3_nt: TGTGCCAGCAGCGCGGGACTTGGTTCCTACGAGCAGTACTTC
clone_size: -; cdr3_length: 15; d_call: -; v_call: TRBV19; j_call: TRBJ2-2; cdr3_aa: CASSTLTVNTGELFF; cdr3_nt: TGTGCCAGTAGTACCCTGACAGTAAACACCGGGGAGCTGTTTTTT
clone_size: -; cdr3_length: 16; d_call: -; v_call: TRBV4-3; j_call: TRBJ2-1; cdr3_aa: CASSQDEGEANNEQFF; cdr3_nt: TGCGCCAGCAGCCAAGATGAGGGGGAGGCAAACAATGAGCAGTTCTTC
clone_size: -; cdr3_length: 12; d_call: -; v_call: TRBV5-4; j_call: TRBJ2-3; cdr3_aa: CASSPRTDTQYF; cdr3_nt: TGTGCCAGCAGCCCCCGTACAGATACGCAGTATTTT
clone_size: -; cdr3_length: 13; d_call: -; v_call: TRBV7-9; j_call: TRBJ2-1; cdr3_aa: CASCLSSYNEQFF; cdr3_nt: TGTGCCAGCTGCCTTTCGTCTTACAATGAGCAGTTCTTC
clone_size: -; cdr3_length: 15; d_call: TRBD1; v_call: TRBV5-6; j_call: TRBJ2-7; cdr3_aa: CASSLGGQGIVEQYF; cdr3_nt: TGTGCCAGCAGCTTGGGTGGACAGGGAATTGTAGAGCAGTACTTC
clone_size: -; cdr3_length: 14; d_call: -; v_call: TRBV5-6; j_call: TRBJ2-7; cdr3_aa: CASSLGTHIYEQYF; cdr3_nt: TGTGCCAGCAGCCTCGGGACTCACATCTACGAGCAGTACTTC